The 7 T cell receptor beta chains below were found in one sample sequenced in a study of blood T cells in healthy people across ages. Next came a second PCR, run for about 6 to 11 cycles, which used a sample-barcoded 5' primer along with a J-beta primer mix. TCRdb fed the 5' RACE reads into MiXCR, producing one record per CDR3 protein. The sample has approximately 820,000 distinct CDR3 sequences; about 42% are singletons. Material: blood. These receptors all stem from a man in his 60s in good health.

Ten or more counts support this clonotype. The chain has TRBV12-3 or TRBV12-4 and TRBJ1-4; D is perhaps TRBD1 (6 bases). This CDR3 comprises 15 residues. The V end was cut by 0 bases, the J end by 2 bases, with 7 bases between. The CDR3, as DNA: TGTGCCAGCAGTTTAGCCGGGGGCACTAATGAAAAACTGTTTTTT. Its translation is CASSLAGGTNEKLFF.

In its sample, this clonotype was seen a few times. The V and J genes are TRBV10-3 and TRBJ2-5, with 14 bases fitting TRBD2. The end of the DNA is better explained by TRBJ2-7, so the J call may be wrong. The CDR3 length is 14 residues. The V gene's germline CDR1 is ENHRY and CDR2 SYGVKD. The CDR3 is CAIRTSGGVYEQYF. The DNA for the CDR3 is TGTGCCATCAGGACTAGCGGGGGGGTGTACGAGCAGTACTTC.

At least ten counts were recorded for this clonotype. V and J are TRBV2 and TRBJ2-3, with 8 nucleotides matching TRBD1. Germline V CDR1 and CDR2: SNHLY, FYNNEI. The ends lost 6 bases at V and 5 bases at J; junction bases unmatched: 7. This CDR3 contains 14 residues. The CDR3 protein is CASSDRGEGDTQYF. In DNA, the CDR3 is TGTGCCAGCAGCGACAGGGGTGAAGGAGATACGCAGTATTTT.

This chain uses TRBV3-1 with TRBJ1-2, with unresolved D. The V gene lost 0 bases and the J gene lost 8 bases, with 10 bases spanning the gap. This CDR3 region has 13 residues. Germline V CDR1 and CDR2: LGHDT, YNNKEL (reference sequence). CDR3 amino acids: CASSQEPRRGYTF. The CDR3, as DNA: TGTGCCAGCAGCCAAGAACCCCGTAGGGGCTACACCTTC.

This chain's CDR3 is CASSHPTSGGPQSYEQYF. The CDR3 DNA reads as TGCGCCAGCAGCCACCCGACTAGCGGGGGGCCCCAGTCCTACGAGCAGTACTTC. This chain links TRBV4-1 with TRBJ2-7; 13 nucleotides match TRBD2. The germline V gene has CDR1 MGHRA and CDR2 YSYEKL. CDR3 size: 18 residues. The junction had 9 bases not matched to a gene; V was cut back by 3 bases and J by 1 base.

The chain has TRBV4-3 and TRBJ1-2; 7 bases are shared with TRBD1. The ends lost 0 bases at V and 4 bases at J; junction bases unmatched: 8. Germline V gene lookup returns CDR1 LGHNA and CDR2 YSLEER. The CDR3 length is 16 residues. The DNA of the CDR3 is TGCGCCAGCAGCCAAGATCCATTACAGGGGAGCTATGGCTACACCTTC. As protein: CASSQDPLQGSYGYTF.

This clonotype was counted between two and nine times. The rearrangement uses TRBV25-1 and TRBJ1-4; D possibly corresponds to TRBD1 (5 bases). Germline assignment: CDR1 MGHDK and CDR2 SYGVNS. The CDR3 contains 16 residues. V dropped 4 bases and J dropped 6 bases, with 18 bases sitting between them. CDR3 amino acids: CASSVGPTEGDEKLFF. The CDR3 DNA sequence: TGTGCCAGCAGTGTAGGACCTACCGAAGGGGATGAAAAACTGTTTTTT.